The entry below gives a single T cell receptor beta chain sequence along with its context. The assay was immunoSEQ multiplex PCR, and TCRdb's table has in-frame clones only and misses some. The sample shows approximately 230,000 clones, over 70% of them seen only once. Trimming removed 2 bases from V and 5 bases from J, with 12 bases in between. This CDR3 has 14 residues. Germline V gives CDR1 MNHNS, CDR2 SASEGT. This specimen belongs to a study of blood T cell repertoires in COVID-19. Study context: The United States, Italy and Spain supplied acute and convalescent COVID-19 samples. PBMCs, B-cell-depleted T cells, or T cells provided the cDNA or gDNA that made up the material.

The source is a man older than 75 with acute or convalescent COVID-19. The sample consisted of peripheral blood. The chain has TRBV6-1 and TRBJ2-5; tentative D call: TRBD1 (5 bases). CDR3 nucleotide sequence: TGTGCCAGCAGTGAATCGCCAGGGCTGGAGACCCAGTACTTC. It is translated as CASSESPGLETQYF.